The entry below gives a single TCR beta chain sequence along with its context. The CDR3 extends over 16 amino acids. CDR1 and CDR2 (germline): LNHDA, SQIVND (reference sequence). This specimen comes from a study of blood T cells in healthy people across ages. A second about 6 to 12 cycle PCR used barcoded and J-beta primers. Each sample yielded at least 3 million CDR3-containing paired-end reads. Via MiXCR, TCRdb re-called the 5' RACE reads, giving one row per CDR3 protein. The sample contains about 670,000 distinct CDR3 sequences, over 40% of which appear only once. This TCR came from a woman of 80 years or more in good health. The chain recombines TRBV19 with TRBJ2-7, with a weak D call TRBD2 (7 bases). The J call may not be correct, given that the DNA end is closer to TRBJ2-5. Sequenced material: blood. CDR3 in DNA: TGTGCCAGTAGTATGGCGGGGGCCATGGGCGTGGAGACCCAGTACTTC. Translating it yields CASSMAGAMGVETQYF.